This is a list of T cell receptor beta chains from one sample in a study of shared clonotypes between healthy human individuals. The repertoire was sequenced with immunoSEQ multiplex PCR; TCRdb's copy has only in-frame clones and lacks some. In the table there are about 1 million clones, about 75% of which are singletons. Source material: memory CD4+ T cells sorted from blood. These receptor sequences come from a man aged 18-30 years in good health. Each CDR3 is given with its conserved first and last residue. Fields, in order: J gene, clone size, D gene, V gene, CDR3 DNA, CDR3 protein. The D gene is left open where the match is weak. For some rows the clone size is stated as once, few or many, or as a class when expanded; others skip it.

J: TRBJ2-2
size: -
D: TRBD1
V: TRBV19
DNA: TGTGCCAGTAGTGCCCCCGGGACAGAGAACACCGGGGAGCTGTTTTTT
CDR3: CASSAPGTENTGELFF

J: TRBJ2-2
size: -
D: TRBD1
V: TRBV10-3
DNA: TGTGCCATCAGTGCTGGGGACAGGGAGGCCGGGGAGCTGTTTTTT
CDR3: CAISAGDREAGELFF

J: TRBJ1-4
size: -
D: -
V: TRBV19
DNA: TGTGCCAGTAGCGGAGACCTTGAAAAACTGTTTTTT
CDR3: CASSGDLEKLFF

J: TRBJ2-5
size: -
D: -
V: TRBV5-1
DNA: TGCGCCAGCAGCTTGGCGCGGGGCCGAGAGACCCAGTACTTC
CDR3: CASSLARGRETQYF

J: TRBJ1-1
size: -
D: -
V: TRBV6-5
DNA: TGTGCCAGCAGTTACTCGATGCAGGGCTACACTGAAGCTTTCTTT
CDR3: CASSYSMQGYTEAFF

J: TRBJ2-5
size: -
D: -
V: TRBV7-9
DNA: TGTGCCAGCAGCCCCGGGGCAGACTCTAATACCCAGTACTTC
CDR3: CASSPGADSNTQYF

J: TRBJ2-2
size: -
D: TRBD2
V: TRBV5-1
DNA: TGCGCCAGCAGCTTGGTGGGACTAGCGGGGACGAACACCGGGGAGCTGTTTTTT
CDR3: CASSLVGLAGTNTGELFF

J: TRBJ2-1
size: -
D: -
V: TRBV9
DNA: TGTGCCAGCAGCCGCACCAACTCCTACAATGAGCAGTTCTTC
CDR3: CASSRTNSYNEQFF

J: TRBJ2-3
size: -
D: -
V: TRBV2
DNA: TGTGCCAGCAGTGATGTCTCGGCAGATACGCAGTATTTT
CDR3: CASSDVSADTQYF

J: TRBJ1-6
size: -
D: -
V: TRBV5-6
DNA: TGTGCCAGCAGCAAACTCTCGGCAGAGAGCTCCTATAATTCACCCCTCCACTTT
CDR3: CASSKLSAESSYNSPLHF

J: TRBJ2-6
size: -
D: TRBD1
V: TRBV19
DNA: TGTGCCAGTAGCCCCGGCCCGAGACAGGGGGCGCGCGGGGCCAACGTCCTGACTTTC
CDR3: CASSPGPRQGARGANVLTF

J: TRBJ2-2
size: once
D: -
V: TRBV18
DNA: TGTGCCAGCTCACCACGGTCTGGACAGAGCCTCACCGGGGAGCTGTTTTTT
CDR3: CASSPRSGQSLTGELFF

J: TRBJ2-2
size: -
D: -
V: TRBV7-2
DNA: TGTGCCAGCAGCGCCCCGGGCCCCCGGGAGCTGTTTTTT
CDR3: CASSAPGPRELFF

J: TRBJ2-2
size: -
D: TRBD1
V: TRBV30
DNA: TGTGCCTGGAAACAGGGGGCGAACACCGGGGAGCTGTTTTTT
CDR3: CAWKQGANTGELFF

J: TRBJ1-6
size: -
D: -
V: TRBV6-1
DNA: TGTGCCAGCAGTCTGGGGGCACCTAATTCACCCCTCCACTTT
CDR3: CASSLGAPNSPLHF

J: TRBJ1-5
size: -
D: TRBD1
V: TRBV30
DNA: TGTGCTATTGGACAGGGAGGAAATCAGCCCCAGCATTTT
CDR3: CAIGQGGNQPQHF